This TCR beta chain emerged from a study of graft-versus-host responses after intestinal transplantation. Study in general: Recipients had transplants, and these were multivisceral, liver-intestinal, or isolated intestinal. The study gave all recipients anti-thymocyte globulin induction, then tacrolimus and steroids for approximately three years.

Here immunoSEQ multiplex PCR was the method, and the copy in TCRdb shows in-frame clones only, minus some. The table shows 7,000 to 9,500 clones, with roughly 29% occurring only once. CDR1 LNHDA and CDR2 SQIVND come from the germline V gene (reference sequence). Trimming removed 5 bases at V and 0 bases at J, with 16 bases between. The CDR3 length is 16 residues. This clone counts as medium-sized. Investigators plated around 200,000 CFSE-labeled responder cells together with around 200,000 irradiated stimulator cells labeled with violet dye. Post-reaction sorting isolated proliferating CFSE-low CD3+CD4+ and CD3+CD8+ responders.

The sequence came from a human patient who was an organ donor for intestinal transplantation. Sequenced here: alloreactive CD8+ T cells from a mixed lymphocyte reaction culture, sampled before transplantation. Subset: CFSE-low proliferating T cells sorted from approximately 6-day pre-transplant mixed lymphocyte reaction (GvH or HvG direction). The V call is TRBV19, the J call TRBJ1-1, with D unresolved. The CDR3 spells CASSFPPNRLNTEAFF. The CDR3 DNA reads as TGTGCCAGTAGTTTTCCCCCAAATCGTCTGAACACTGAAGCTTTCTTT.